These 7 T cell receptor beta chains came from one sample sequenced in a study of OX40 agonist ivuxolimab in advanced cancers. Clones were sequenced by immunoSEQ multiplex PCR, and TCRdb holds only the in-frame ones, with some missing. The profile shows roughly 45,000 clones, roughly 82% of them singletons. The sequencing used CD4+ or CD8+ T cells sorted from blood, collected in a trial of the OX40 agonist ivuxolimab. The receptor source for this set is an adult with an advanced solid tumor such as melanoma, head and neck, liver or kidney cancer.

This clone was observed a single time. This rearrangement joins TRBV29-1 to TRBJ2-7; D might be TRBD1 (6 bases). CDR3 length: 13 residues. Looked up from germline, CDR1 is SQVTM and CDR2 is ANQGSEA. With 1 base removed from V and 2 bases from J, the gap between germline ends came to 9 bases. CDR3 sequence: CSVEVAGAYEQYF. CDR3 nucleotides: TGCAGCGTTGAAGTTGCAGGGGCCTACGAGCAGTACTTC.

This chain links TRBV27 with TRBJ2-1; D unclear. The V gene's germline CDR1 is MNHEY and CDR2 SMNVEV (reference sequence). V lost 5 bases to trimming and J lost 2 bases, with 10 bases between them. This CDR3 is 14 amino acids long. Written as DNA, the CDR3 is TGTGCCAGCAGTCCGGTCGGCGCCTACAATGAGCAGTTCTTC. It encodes CASSPVGAYNEQFF.

This sequence joins TRBV6-6 and TRBJ1-2; TRBD1 is a possible D gene (5 bases). Trimming took off 2 bases at V and 11 bases at J, with 9 bases between the two ends. The CDR3 sequence is 11 residues long. Germline CDR1 MNHNY, CDR2 SVGAGI (reference sequence). CDR3 sequence reads: CASSYDGGYTF. DNA of the CDR3: TGTGCCAGCAGTTACGACGGGGGGTACACCTTC.

This clone appeared a single time. The gene calls are TRBV19 and TRBJ2-7, with D maybe TRBD2 (5 bases). The V gene lost 8 bases and the J gene lost 3 bases, with 17 bases spanning the gap. This CDR3 region has 14 residues. Germline V gene sequence: CDR1 LNHDA, CDR2 SQIVND (reference sequence). CDR3 in DNA: TGTGCCAGTGCGCTCAGCGGTCCTTTCTACGAGCAGTACTTC. Protein sequence: CASALSGPFYEQYF.

V usage is TRBV2 and J usage is TRBJ2-3; 10 bases line up with TRBD1. The CDR3 consists of 14 residues. Germline CDR1 is SNHLY and CDR2 is FYNNEI. V lost 5 bases, J lost 5 bases, and 4 bases stayed unmatched. The CDR3: CASSRRTGGDTQYF. The CDR3 region has the DNA TGTGCCAGCAGTAGGAGGACAGGGGGAGATACGCAGTATTTT.

This chain links TRBV2 with TRBJ2-7, with D perhaps TRBD2 (6 bases). V shed 6 bases and J shed 0 bases, with 15 bases lying between them. The CDR3 loop spans 15 amino acids. Germline CDR1 is SNHLY and CDR2 is FYNNEI. CDR3 sequence reads: CASSASGWSSYEQYF. The CDR3 DNA sequence: TGTGCCAGCAGCGCCAGCGGGTGGAGCTCCTACGAGCAGTACTTC.

As DNA, the CDR3 is TGCGCCAGCAGCCAAGGAGCGACAGGTTTTCGGACTGAAGCTTTCTTT. This translates into CASSQGATGFRTEAFF. The chain has TRBV4-1 and TRBJ1-1, with a weak D call TRBD1 (6 bases). The germline V gene has CDR1 MGHRA and CDR2 YSYEKL. The CDR3 covers 16 residues. V lost 1 base and J lost 5, with 17 bases in between.